A single sample gave rise to the 22 T cell receptor beta chains below, sequenced in a study of blood T cell repertoires in COVID-19. TCRdb keeps only in-frame clones here, not all; method: immunoSEQ multiplex PCR. The sample has around 160,000 clones; 70% to 90% are singletons. Specimen: PBMCs or T cells enriched from blood (not recorded which). All receptors come from a woman between 25 and 40 years old with acute COVID-19.

V gene TRBV27 combines with J gene TRBJ1-1; 12 bases match TRBD1. The CDR3 contains 17 residues. The germline V gene has CDR1 MNHEY and CDR2 SMNVEV (reference sequence). Trimming removed 3 bases from V and 4 bases from J; junction bases left unmatched: 9. The CDR3: CASSFWGQGARRTEAFF. CDR3 DNA sequence: TGTGCCAGCAGTTTCTGGGGACAGGGGGCGCGTCGCACTGAAGCTTTCTTT.

V is TRBV25-1 and J is TRBJ2-3; 9 nucleotides agree with TRBD1. The CDR3 has 14 residues. V lost 6 bases and J lost 3; bases outside the gene matches: 4. The germline V gene has CDR1 MGHDK and CDR2 SYGVNS. The CDR3, as DNA: TGTGCCAGCAGGGGACAGGGAGGTACAGATACGCAGTATTTT. As protein: CASRGQGGTDTQYF.

J is TRBJ2-1 and V is TRBV7-9, with D maybe TRBD1 (6 bases). The germline CDR1 and CDR2 sequences are SEHNR and FQNEAQ (reference sequence). The CDR3 spans 16 residues. The V end was cut by 5 bases, the J end by 4 bases, with 18 bases between. The CDR3 loop is CASSLFGRGQYNEQFF. CDR3 bases: TGTGCCAGCAGCCTCTTCGGCCGAGGACAGTACAATGAGCAGTTCTTC.

Here the CDR3 DNA reads TGTGCCAGTAGTAAGGGACTAGCGGCGGAGACCCAGTACTTC. Translating gives CASSKGLAAETQYF. J is TRBJ2-5 and V is TRBV19; 11 positions agree with TRBD2. The CDR3 is made up of 14 amino acids. The J segment lost 5 bases and the V segment lost 4 bases, leaving 3 bases of the junction unmatched. Germline assignment: CDR1 LNHDA and CDR2 SQIVND (reference sequence).

CDR3 coding DNA: TGTGCCTGGAGTAAGAACCGAGGCACTGAAGCTTTCTTT. It encodes CAWSKNRGTEAFF. The chain couples TRBV30 to TRBJ1-1; D gene uncertain. This CDR3 is built from 13 residues. CDR1 and CDR2 (germline): GTSNPN, SVGIG (reference sequence). Trimming removed 2 bases at V and 4 bases at J, with 11 bases between.

V is TRBV28 and J is TRBJ1-1; 10 bases match TRBD1. V gave up 7 bases and J gave up 0 bases; unmatched junction bases: 8. Germline values: CDR1 MDHEN, CDR2 SYDVKM. The CDR3 consists of 16 residues. CDR3 sequence (DNA): TGTGCCAGCACTTCGGGACAGGGGCTGATGAACACTGAAGCTTTCTTT. It specifies CASTSGQGLMNTEAFF.

The chain combines TRBV4-3 with TRBJ1-1, with D perhaps matching TRBD1 (6 bases). Germline assignment: CDR1 LGHNA and CDR2 YSLEER. Trimming removed 8 bases at V and 6 bases at J, with 19 bases between. This CDR3 spans 14 amino acids. The CDR3 DNA follows: TGCGCCAGCCGGAAATCTCAGGGGATTGCTGAAGCTTTCTTT. This gives the protein CASRKSQGIAEAFF.

The chain links TRBV4-3 to TRBJ1-6; TRBD1 matches at 7 bases. The CDR3 covers 17 residues. J gave up 3 bases and V 1 base, and 6 bases lay outside the gene matches. Germline V lookup: CDR1 LGHNA, CDR2 YSLEER. The CDR3 protein is CASSQGTGTVYNSPLHF. DNA of the CDR3: TGCGCCAGCAGCCAAGGAACCGGGACAGTCTATAATTCACCCCTCCACTTT.

CDR3 in amino acids: CASSLALAGSTDTQYF. CDR3 nucleotides: TGTGCCAGCAGCTTGGCCCTAGCGGGCAGCACAGATACGCAGTATTTT. The chain combines TRBV5-8 with TRBJ2-3, with 8 bases identical to TRBD2. The V gene's germline CDR1 is SGHTS and CDR2 YDEGEE. CDR3 length: 16 amino acids. J lost 0 bases, V lost 0 bases, and 3 bases had no gene match.

The rearrangement links TRBV5-1 to TRBJ2-7, with 10 bases fitting TRBD2. Germline V gives CDR1 SGHRS, CDR2 YFSETQ. The CDR3 is made up of 16 amino acids. The junction had 7 bases not matched to a gene; V was cut back by 0 bases and J by 4 bases. CDR3 loop: CASSLGTSGVAYEQYF. CDR3 nucleotide sequence: TGCGCCAGCAGCTTGGGGACTAGCGGAGTAGCATACGAGCAGTACTTC.

As DNA, the CDR3 is TGTGCCAGCAGCTTAGCACTAGAATCCTACGAGCAGTACTTC. Its protein product is CASSLALESYEQYF. This chain joins TRBV7-8 and TRBJ2-7; D perhaps matches TRBD2 (5 bases). The CDR3 is 14 amino acids. CDR1 is SGHVS, CDR2 FQNEAQ, per germline. Trimming shortened V by 0 bases and J by 1 base, and 7 bases separated the two germline ends. Full variable domain (rest looked up from reference TRBV7-8 and TRBJ2-7): GAGVSQSPRYKVAKRGQDVALRCDPISGHVSLFWYQQALGQGPEFLTYFQNEAQLDKSGLPSDRFFAERPEGSVSTLKIQRTQQEDSAVYLCASSLALESYEQYFGPGTRLTVT.

The chain employs TRBV7-2 and TRBJ2-6; TRBD1 matches 8 bases. Germline V gene lookup returns CDR1 SGHTA and CDR2 FQGNSA. Trimming removed 5 bases from V and 1 base from J; junction bases left unmatched: 13. The CDR3 consists of 19 residues. The CDR3 DNA follows: TGTGCCAGCAGCGCGAACAGGGGGTGGGGTTTGTCTGGGGCCAACGTCCTGACTTTC. Protein sequence: CASSANRGWGLSGANVLTF.

The chain recombines TRBV19 with TRBJ1-2; the D gene is possibly TRBD1 (6 bases). The CDR3 spans 13 residues. Germline CDR1 LNHDA, CDR2 SQIVND (reference sequence). Trimming stripped 6 bases from V and 7 bases from J, with 15 bases between. In DNA form, the CDR3 reads TGTGCCAGTAGACCGACAGGAGAGGGTGGCTACACCTTC. Translated: CASRPTGEGGYTF.

This clone was observed once. The gene calls are TRBV2 and TRBJ1-1, with 7 bases aligning to TRBD1. The CDR3 runs 15 residues. V was pared by 5 bases and J by 1 base, with 7 bases of the junction left unmatched. Germline-derived CDR1 and CDR2 are SNHLY and FYNNEI. The CDR3 loop is CASSFGRDRNTEAFF. In nucleotides, the CDR3 is TGTGCCAGCAGTTTCGGACGGGACAGGAACACTGAAGCTTTCTTT.

This chain links TRBV7-2 with TRBJ2-5; no clear D gene. This CDR3 region has 14 residues. V lost 5 bases, J lost 1 base, and 11 bases lay in between. The germline V gene has CDR1 SGHTA and CDR2 FQGNSA. DNA of the CDR3: TGTGCCAGCAGCCAGCGACGGAGCCAAGAGACCCAGTACTTC. This codes for CASSQRRSQETQYF.

The chain couples TRBV27 to TRBJ2-5, with a weak D call TRBD1 (5 bases). V shed 5 bases and J shed 5 bases, with 15 bases lying between them. The CDR3 consists of 14 residues. Germline lookup yields CDR1 MNHEY and CDR2 SMNVEV (reference sequence). CDR3 amino acids: CASSPRQGGETQYF. CDR3 sequence (DNA): TGTGCCAGCAGTCCACGCCAGGGTGGGGAGACCCAGTACTTC.

This chain connects TRBV15 to TRBJ2-2; the D is unclear. The CDR3 totals 16 residues. Trimming removed 4 bases from V and 3 bases from J, with 15 bases in between. Germline V gene sequence: CDR1 LNHNV, CDR2 YYDKDF (reference sequence). In DNA, the CDR3 is TGTGCCACCAGCACTGCATTTGACACAGACACCGGGGAGCTGTTTTTT. Protein product: CATSTAFDTDTGELFF.

J is TRBJ1-1 and V is TRBV29-1, with TRBD1 matching over 7 bases. With V trimmed by 5 bases and J by 5 bases, 8 bases remained unmatched. This CDR3 has 13 residues. Per germline, CDR1 SQVTM and CDR2 ANQGSEA. The CDR3 region has the DNA TGCAGCGTTCCGGGACAGTGGGATACTGAAGCTTTCTTT. As protein: CSVPGQWDTEAFF.

The chain carries TRBV29-1 and TRBJ1-1; maybe TRBD1 (5 bases). The CDR3 has 13 amino acids. The germline V gene has CDR1 SQVTM and CDR2 ANQGSEA. Trimming took 6 bases from V and 1 from J, leaving 12 bases between them. CDR3 residues: CSVETAQNTEAFF. DNA of the CDR3: TGCAGCGTAGAGACAGCCCAGAACACTGAAGCTTTCTTT.

This sequence joins TRBV29-1 and TRBJ1-5; D remains ambiguous. This CDR3 comprises 13 residues. Germline-derived CDR1 and CDR2 are SQVTM and ANQGSEA. V lost 4 bases, J lost 9 bases, and 16 bases lay in between. CDR3: CSVAGGFRGPQHF. CDR3 sequence (DNA): TGCAGCGTTGCGGGCGGTTTCCGGGGGCCCCAGCATTTT. The entire variable domain, with the rest obtained from reference TRBV29-1 and TRBJ1-5, is as follows: SAVISQKPSRDICQRGTSLTIQCQVDSQVTMMFWYRQQPGQSLTLIATANQGSEATYESGFVIDKFPISRPNLTFSTLTVSNMSPEDSSIYLCSVAGGFRGPQHFGDGTRLSIL.

The V call is TRBV7-2, the J call TRBJ1-1; a weak D match, TRBD1 (5 bases). V lost 3 bases to trimming and J lost 1 base, with 9 bases between them. The CDR3 has 14 residues. CDR1 is SGHTA and CDR2 is FQGNSA in the germline V gene. The CDR3 here is CASSFRQQNTEAFF. For the CDR3, the DNA is TGTGCCAGCAGCTTTCGACAGCAGAACACTGAAGCTTTCTTT.

The rearrangement joins TRBV6-2 or TRBV6-3 to TRBJ2-5; D is ambiguous. Germline V CDR1 and CDR2: MNHEY, SVGEGT. Trimming left V 0 bases short and J 2 bases short, with 16 bases between. This CDR3 region has 17 residues. The CDR3 reads CASSYSISRTVQETQYF. In DNA form, the CDR3 reads TGTGCCAGCAGTTACTCGATATCCCGTACAGTACAAGAGACCCAGTACTTC.